The 22 T cell receptor beta chains given below trace back to one sample, sequenced in a study of T cell clones after liver transplantation. Assay: immunoSEQ multiplex PCR; the TCRdb copy retains only in-frame clones and omits some. This repertoire shows tens of thousands of clones, about 88% found once; its top ten account for approximately 2.6%. Sequenced here: CD4+ T cells from blood, sampled before liver transplant. The receptors come from a human donor who received a liver transplant.

The chain has TRBV6-1 and TRBJ2-3, with 10 bases identical to TRBD1. Germline-derived CDR1 and CDR2 are MNHNS and SASEGT. This CDR3 is 15 amino acids long. V was pared by 6 bases and J by 4 bases, with 7 bases of the junction left unmatched. The CDR3 is CASSGDRGLSDTQYF. The CDR3 coding sequence is TGTGCCAGCAGCGGAGACAGGGGGCTGTCAGATACGCAGTATTTT.

Only one count was recorded for this clone. This sequence joins TRBV5-1 and TRBJ1-2, with 7 bases that match TRBD1. The CDR3 is made up of 15 amino acids. Germline CDR1 reads SGHRS; CDR2 reads YFSETQ. Trimming removed 0 bases from V and 8 bases from J; junction bases left unmatched: 10. CDR3 nucleotide sequence: TGCGCCAGCAGCTTGGCCCCTCTAGGGGGCGGAGGCTACACCTTC. Its protein product is CASSLAPLGGGGYTF.

The rearrangement uses TRBV2 and TRBJ2-5; 8 positions agree with TRBD2. The CDR3 length is 14 residues. Germline trimming cut 3 bases from V and 5 bases from J; bases unmatched to any gene: 5. Germline V gene lookup returns CDR1 SNHLY and CDR2 FYNNEI. CDR3 residues: CASSDLPGGETQYF. CDR3 sequence (DNA): TGTGCCAGCAGTGATCTACCGGGAGGGGAGACCCAGTACTTC.

The chain recombines TRBV7-2 with TRBJ2-7, with 7 bases aligning to TRBD2. The CDR3 length is 16 residues. V shed 3 bases, J shed 4 bases, and the junction held 12 bases outside the gene matches. Germline V gives CDR1 SGHTA, CDR2 FQGNSA. The CDR3 reads CASSLTGSGTKYEQYF. CDR3 DNA: TGTGCCAGCAGCTTGACGGGGAGCGGGACGAAATACGAGCAGTACTTC.

This clone was seen more than once but under ten times. The V call is TRBV5-1, the J call TRBJ2-2; D remains unclear. Germline V CDR1 and CDR2: SGHRS, YFSETQ. The V and J ends lost 5 bases and 4 bases respectively, with 9 bases between them. The CDR3 covers 13 residues. The CDR3 sequence is CASRSTSTGELFF. The CDR3 DNA is TGCGCCAGCAGGTCTACGAGCACCGGGGAGCTGTTTTTT.

The chain carries TRBV18 and TRBJ2-1; D is perhaps TRBD2 (6 bases). This CDR3 has 17 residues. The germline gives CDR1 KGHSH, CDR2 LQKENI. V was cut by 1 base and J by 2 bases, with 15 bases left in between. The CDR3 coding sequence is TGTGCCAGCTCACCACTGACCGCGGGATCTCCCTACAATGAGCAGTTCTTC. Its translation is CASSPLTAGSPYNEQFF.

The chain uses TRBV7-2 and TRBJ2-1, with D perhaps TRBD1 (6 bases). This CDR3 region has 14 residues. V lost 2 bases, J lost 8 bases, and 13 bases lay in between. Per the germline V gene, CDR1 is SGHTA and CDR2 is FQGNSA. CDR3 amino acids: CASSLLTQGYEQFF. The CDR3 DNA is TGTGCCAGCAGCTTACTAACACAGGGCTATGAGCAGTTCTTC.

The rearrangement links TRBV9 to TRBJ2-2; no reliable D call. The CDR3 consists of 16 residues. Trimming left V 1 base short and J 0 bases short, with 10 bases between. Germline CDR1 SGDLS, CDR2 YYNGEE. The CDR3 spells CASSVWAPPNTGELFF. The CDR3 DNA follows: TGTGCCAGCAGCGTATGGGCCCCCCCGAACACCGGGGAGCTGTTTTTT.

V usage is TRBV5-6 and J usage is TRBJ2-5; D possibly corresponds to TRBD1 (5 bases). Looked up from germline, CDR1 is SGHDT and CDR2 is YYEEEE. The CDR3 is 14 amino acids. V was clipped by 0 bases and J by 3 bases, with 9 bases between them. CDR3 sequence (DNA): TGTGCCAGCAGCTTGGAGGCCAGGGAAGAGACCCAGTACTTC. Its protein product is CASSLEAREETQYF. Variable domain in full (rest from reference TRBV5-6 and TRBJ2-5): DAGVTQSPTHLIKTRGQQVTLRCSPKSGHDTVSWYQQALGQGPQFIFQYYEEEERQRGNFPDRFSGHQFPNYSSELNVNALLLGDSALYLCASSLEAREETQYFGPGTRLLVL.

This sequence joins TRBV11-2 and TRBJ2-3; D is uncertain. This CDR3 has 14 amino acids. V was trimmed by 0 bases and J by 2 bases, leaving 6 bases between them. Germline V gene data show CDR1 as SGHAT and CDR2 as FQNNGV. The DNA of the CDR3 is TGTGCCAGCAGCTTAGACTTGGACACAGATACGCAGTATTTT. This codes for CASSLDLDTDTQYF.

This chain joins TRBV6-1 and TRBJ2-5, with D tentatively TRBD1 or TRBD2 (5 bases each). Germline CDR1 and CDR2: MNHNS and SASEGT. CDR3 length: 13 residues. Trimming cost V 8 bases and J 5 bases, with 15 bases left between them. This chain's CDR3 is CASLRGVFETQYF. The DNA for the CDR3 is TGTGCCAGCCTTCGAGGGGTTTTCGAGACCCAGTACTTC.

V and J are TRBV5-1 and TRBJ2-2; 10 nucleotides agree with TRBD2. The junction had 10 bases not matched to a gene; V was cut back by 7 bases and J by 7 bases. Per germline, CDR1 SGHRS and CDR2 YFSETQ. The CDR3 has 15 residues. The CDR3 region is CASAWASGSVGELFF. In nucleotides, the CDR3 is TGCGCCAGCGCCTGGGCTAGCGGGAGCGTCGGGGAGCTGTTTTTT.

This clone appeared a single time. This chain uses TRBV11-3 with TRBJ2-7, with unresolved D. V lost 6 bases, J lost 7 bases, and 7 bases lay in between. This CDR3 region has 10 residues. Germline values: CDR1 SGHNT, CDR2 YENEEA. CDR3 region: CASSWSEQYF. DNA of the CDR3: TGTGCCAGCAGTTGGAGTGAGCAGTACTTC.

This chain connects TRBV2 to TRBJ2-2; tentative D call: TRBD1 (6 bases). The germline gives CDR1 SNHLY, CDR2 FYNNEI. Between the trimmed V and J ends, which lost 9 bases and 7 bases, there was a span of 21 bases. The CDR3 is 15 residues long. CDR3 DNA: TGTGCCAGTGGGGAGCAGGGGCGGTTCTACGGGGAGCTGTTTTTT. Its translation is CASGEQGRFYGELFF.

The chain links TRBV6-5 to TRBJ2-7, with D possibly TRBD2 on 6 matching bases. The CDR3 has 14 residues. CDR1 and CDR2 from the germline V gene are MNHEY and SVGAGI. Trimming shortened V by 0 bases and J by 2 bases, and 8 bases separated the two germline ends. The chain's CDR3 is CASSYSGGTYEQYF. Written as DNA, the CDR3 is TGTGCCAGCAGTTACTCGGGAGGAACCTACGAGCAGTACTTC.

V is TRBV6-1 and J is TRBJ2-1, with 13 positions matching TRBD2. Trimming at V came to 4 bases and at J to 4 bases, leaving 10 bases not matched to a gene. The CDR3 runs to 18 residues. Germline loops: CDR1 MNHNS, CDR2 SASEGT. For the CDR3, the DNA is TGTGCCAGCAGTGGGATAGGGACTAGCGGGAATGTTTACAATGAGCAGTTCTTC. It specifies CASSGIGTSGNVYNEQFF.

The chain has TRBV5-1 and TRBJ2-2; D is unresolved. Germline CDR1 and CDR2: SGHRS and YFSETQ. CDR3 size: 14 residues. The V end lost 1 base, the J end lost 2 bases, and 6 bases lay between the germline ends. The CDR3 loop reads CASSLNGNTGELFF. CDR3 sequence (DNA): TGCGCCAGCAGCTTGAACGGAAACACCGGGGAGCTGTTTTTT. Together with reference TRBV5-1 and TRBJ2-2, the CDR3 gives the full variable domain: KAGVTQTPRYLIKTRGQQVTLSCSPISGHRSVSWYQQTPGQGLQFLFEYFSETQRNKGNFPGRFSGRQFSNSRSEMNVSTLELGDSALYLCASSLNGNTGELFFGEGSRLTVL.

The chain combines TRBV6-6 with TRBJ2-1; 11 bases align to TRBD2. J lost 4 bases, V lost 5 bases, and 4 bases had no gene match. CDR3 length equals 15 residues. Germline V lookup: CDR1 MNHNY, CDR2 SVGAGI (reference sequence). The CDR3 loop is CASSRGTSGYNEQFF. In DNA form, the CDR3 reads TGTGCCAGCAGTAGGGGGACTAGCGGATACAATGAGCAGTTCTTC.

This chain connects TRBV15 to TRBJ2-3; TRBD2 matches 7 bases. CDR1 LNHNV and CDR2 YYDKDF come from the germline V gene (reference sequence). J gave up 5 bases and V 0 bases, and 2 bases lay outside the gene matches. The CDR3 has 14 amino acids. The CDR3 here is CATSRDPGGDTQYF. Here the CDR3 DNA reads TGTGCCACCAGCAGAGATCCGGGGGGAGATACGCAGTATTTT.

The rearrangement links TRBV6-1 to TRBJ2-1, with 10 bases aligning to TRBD2. Germline V CDR1 and CDR2: MNHNS, SASEGT. This CDR3 has 15 residues. V was pared by 4 bases and J by 4 bases, with 4 bases of the junction left unmatched. Written as DNA, the CDR3 is TGTGCCAGCAGTGGCACTAGCGGGAATTACAATGAGCAGTTCTTC. Translated: CASSGTSGNYNEQFF.

The rearrangement joins TRBV7-2 to TRBJ2-7; D gene unclear. With 3 bases removed from V and 0 bases from J, the gap between germline ends came to 6 bases. CDR1 is SGHTA, CDR2 FQGNSA, per germline. The CDR3 is made up of 13 amino acids. CDR3 coding DNA: TGTGCCAGCAGCTTCGCGGTCTCCTACGAGCAGTACTTC. The encoded protein is CASSFAVSYEQYF.

V and J are TRBV2 and TRBJ2-7; possibly TRBD1 for D (6 bases). V lost 2 bases and J lost 5, with 10 bases in between. CDR1 and CDR2 (germline): SNHLY, FYNNEI. This CDR3 has 13 amino acids. The CDR3 spells CASSETGHDEQYF. The CDR3 DNA reads as TGTGCCAGCAGTGAAACGGGACACGACGAGCAGTACTTC.